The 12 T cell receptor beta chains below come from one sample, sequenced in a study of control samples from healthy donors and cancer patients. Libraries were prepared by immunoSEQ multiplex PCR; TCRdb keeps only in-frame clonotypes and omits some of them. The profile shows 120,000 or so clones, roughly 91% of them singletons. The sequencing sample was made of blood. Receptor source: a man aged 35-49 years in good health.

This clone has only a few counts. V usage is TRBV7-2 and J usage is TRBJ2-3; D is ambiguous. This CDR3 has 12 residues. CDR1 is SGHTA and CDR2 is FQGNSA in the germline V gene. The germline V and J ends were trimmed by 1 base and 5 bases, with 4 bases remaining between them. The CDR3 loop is CASSLVRDTQYF. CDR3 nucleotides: TGTGCCAGCAGCTTAGTCAGAGATACGCAGTATTTT. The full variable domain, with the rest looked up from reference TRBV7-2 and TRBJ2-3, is GAGVSQSPSNKVTEKGKDVELRCDPISGHTALYWYRQSLGQGLEFLIYFQGNSAPDKSGLPSDRFSAERTGGSVSTLTIQRTQQEDSAVYLCASSLVRDTQYFGPGTRLTVL.

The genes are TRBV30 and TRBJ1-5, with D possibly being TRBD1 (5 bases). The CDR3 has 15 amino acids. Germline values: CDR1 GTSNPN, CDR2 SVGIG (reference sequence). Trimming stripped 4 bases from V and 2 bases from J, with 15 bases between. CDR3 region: CAWTSGGVGNQPQHF. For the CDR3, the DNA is TGTGCCTGGACCTCCGGGGGGGTGGGCAATCAGCCCCAGCATTTT.

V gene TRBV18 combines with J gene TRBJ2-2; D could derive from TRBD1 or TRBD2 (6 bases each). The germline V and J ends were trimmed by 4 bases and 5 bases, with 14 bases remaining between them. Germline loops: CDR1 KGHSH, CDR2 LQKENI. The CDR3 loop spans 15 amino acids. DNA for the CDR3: TGTGCCAGCTCACACGGCAGGGGAGGTACCGGGGAGCTGTTTTTT. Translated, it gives CASSHGRGGTGELFF.

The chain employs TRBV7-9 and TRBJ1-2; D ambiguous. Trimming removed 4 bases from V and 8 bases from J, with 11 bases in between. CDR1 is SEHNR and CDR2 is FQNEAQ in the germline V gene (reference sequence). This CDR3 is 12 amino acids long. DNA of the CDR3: TGTGCCAGCAGCTCCATTCTCTCCGGCTACACCTTC. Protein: CASSSILSGYTF. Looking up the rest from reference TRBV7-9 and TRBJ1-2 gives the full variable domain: DTGVSQNPRHKITKRGQNVTFRCDPISEHNRLYWYRQTLGQGPEFLTYFQNEAQLEKSRLLSDRFSAERPKGSFSTLEIQRTEQGDSAMYLCASSSILSGYTFGSGTRLTVV.

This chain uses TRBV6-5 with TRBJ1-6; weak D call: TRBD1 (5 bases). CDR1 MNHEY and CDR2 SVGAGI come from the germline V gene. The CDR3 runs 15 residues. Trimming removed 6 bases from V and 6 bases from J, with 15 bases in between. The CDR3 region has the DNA TGTGCCAGCAGGCGAGGGACCGAGATTAATTCACCCCTCCACTTT. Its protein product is CASRRGTEINSPLHF.

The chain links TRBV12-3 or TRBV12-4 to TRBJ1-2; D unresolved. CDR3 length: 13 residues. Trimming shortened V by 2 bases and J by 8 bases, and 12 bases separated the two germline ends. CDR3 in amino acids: CASSLQLQEGYTF. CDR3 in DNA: TGTGCCAGCAGTTTACAGCTCCAGGAGGGCTACACCTTC.

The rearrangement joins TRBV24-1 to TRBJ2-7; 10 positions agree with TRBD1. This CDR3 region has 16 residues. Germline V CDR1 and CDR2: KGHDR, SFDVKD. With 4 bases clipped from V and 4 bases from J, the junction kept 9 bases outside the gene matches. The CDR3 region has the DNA TGTGCCACCAGTGAATTGGGGGACAGGGGTATGTACGAGCAGTACTTC. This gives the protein CATSELGDRGMYEQYF.

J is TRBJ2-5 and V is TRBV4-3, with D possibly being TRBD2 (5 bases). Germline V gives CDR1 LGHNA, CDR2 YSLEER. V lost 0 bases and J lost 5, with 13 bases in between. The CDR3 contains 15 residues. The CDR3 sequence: CASSQDPAGRETQYF. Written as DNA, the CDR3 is TGCGCCAGCAGCCAAGATCCGGCGGGCCGGGAGACCCAGTACTTC.

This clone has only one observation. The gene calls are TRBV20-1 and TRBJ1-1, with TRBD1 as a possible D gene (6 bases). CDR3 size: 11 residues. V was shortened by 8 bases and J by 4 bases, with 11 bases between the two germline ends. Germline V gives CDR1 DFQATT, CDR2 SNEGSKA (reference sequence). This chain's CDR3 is CSPGVITEAFF. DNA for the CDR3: TGCAGTCCAGGGGTTATCACTGAAGCTTTCTTT.

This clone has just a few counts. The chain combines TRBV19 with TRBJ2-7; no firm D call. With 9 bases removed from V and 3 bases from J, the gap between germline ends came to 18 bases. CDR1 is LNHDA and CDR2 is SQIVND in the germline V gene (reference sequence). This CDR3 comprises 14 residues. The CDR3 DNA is TGTGCCAGCAGTTCAACCGAGGCGGACTACGAGCAGTACTTC. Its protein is CASSSTEADYEQYF.

DNA for the CDR3: TGTGCCAGCAGCGTAACCGCGAACACTGAAGCTTTCTTT. Translating it yields CASSVTANTEAFF. The V gene is TRBV14, the J gene TRBJ1-1; D is unclear. The CDR3 runs 13 residues. The V end was cut by 5 bases, the J end by 1 base, with 8 bases between. Germline-derived CDR1 and CDR2 are SGHDN and FVKESK. The whole variable domain, remainder taken from reference TRBV14 and TRBJ1-1, is EAGVTQFPSHSVIEKGQTVTLRCDPISGHDNLYWYRRVMGKEIKFLLHFVKESKQDESGMPNNRFLAERTGGTYSTLKVQPAELEDSGVYFCASSVTANTEAFFGQGTRLTVV.

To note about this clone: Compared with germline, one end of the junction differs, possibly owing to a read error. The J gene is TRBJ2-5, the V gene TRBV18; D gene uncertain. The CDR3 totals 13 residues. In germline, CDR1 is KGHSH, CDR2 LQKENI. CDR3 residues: CASSPRSQETQYF. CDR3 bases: TGTGCCAGCTCCCCACGGAGTCAAGAGACCCAGTACTTC. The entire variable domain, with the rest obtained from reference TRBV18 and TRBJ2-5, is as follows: NAGVMQNPRHLVRRRGQEARLRCSPMKGHSHVYWYRQLPEEGLKFMVYLQKENIIDESGMPKERFSAEFPKEGPSILRIQQVVRGDSAAYFCASSPRSQETQYFGPGTRLLVL.